A single sample is the source of the 23 T cell receptor beta chains below, sequenced in a study of blood T cell repertoires in COVID-19. The repertoire was sequenced with immunoSEQ multiplex PCR; TCRdb's copy has only in-frame clones and lacks some. The table lists 130,000 to 150,000 clones, approximately 86% of them singletons. Sequencing was performed on peripheral blood. These receptors were obtained from a woman in her 40s with active or convalescent COVID-19.

This clone was counted once. J is TRBJ2-7 and V is TRBV11-2; a weak D match, TRBD2 (6 bases). This CDR3 region has 16 residues. Trimming left V 1 base short and J 4 bases short, with 17 bases between. Germline-derived CDR1 and CDR2 are SGHAT and FQNNGV. CDR3 sequence: CASSLVGSGGQYEQYF. CDR3 nucleotides: TGTGCCAGCAGCTTAGTTGGCTCCGGGGGTCAGTACGAGCAGTACTTC.

This sequence joins TRBV3-1 (or the pseudogene TRBV3-2) and TRBJ2-5, with 9 bases aligning to TRBD2. Germline values: CDR1 LGHDT, CDR2 YNNKEL (reference sequence). The CDR3 extends over 15 amino acids. V lost 5 bases, J lost 3 bases, and 7 bases stayed unmatched. The CDR3 DNA reads TGTGCCAGCAGCAGTAGCGGGGGAGGAAAAGAGACCCAGTACTTC. The encoded protein is CASSSSGGGKETQYF.

This rearrangement joins TRBV10-1 to TRBJ1-1; possible D gene TRBD1, 5 bases. The CDR3 runs to 15 residues. The ends were cut back, 2 bases at V and 5 bases at J, with 15 bases in the middle. CDR1 WNHNN and CDR2 SYGVQD come from the germline V gene (reference sequence). The CDR3 coding sequence is TGCGCCAGCAGTGAGAAGTCGGCAGGGAGGACTGAAGCTTTCTTT. Residues: CASSEKSAGRTEAFF.

The gene calls are TRBV20-1 and TRBJ1-1; 7 positions match TRBD1. Trimming took 3 bases from V and 1 from J; bases not matched to a gene: 8. The germline V gene has CDR1 DFQATT and CDR2 SNEGSKA (reference sequence). The CDR3 has 15 amino acids. CDR3 loop: CSASRGYRGNTEAFF. In nucleotides, the CDR3 is TGCAGTGCTAGTAGGGGTTACAGGGGGAACACTGAAGCTTTCTTT.

This chain joins TRBV5-6 and TRBJ1-2; 7 bases map to TRBD1. This CDR3 is 17 amino acids long. Germline CDR1 SGHDT, CDR2 YYEEEE. V lost 1 base to trimming and J lost 4 bases; unmatched junction nucleotides: 13. The chain's CDR3 is CASSLWGQQGVLYGYTF. As DNA, the CDR3 is TGTGCCAGCAGCTTGTGGGGACAGCAGGGGGTCCTCTATGGCTACACCTTC. Full variable domain (missing parts from reference TRBV5-6 and TRBJ1-2): DAGVTQSPTHLIKTRGQQVTLRCSPKSGHDTVSWYQQALGQGPQFIFQYYEEEERQRGNFPDRFSGHQFPNYSSELNVNALLLGDSALYLCASSLWGQQGVLYGYTFGSGTRLTVV.

The V gene is TRBV6-4, the J gene TRBJ2-3; 9 bases are shared with TRBD2. Per the germline V gene, CDR1 is MRHNA and CDR2 is SNTAGT. The CDR3 sequence is 14 residues long. The V and J ends lost 4 bases and 2 bases, in that order; junction bases with no gene match: 1. The CDR3 coding sequence is TGTGCCAGCAGTGGCGGGGGGGCCACAGATACGCAGTATTTT. Encoded protein: CASSGGGATDTQYF.

The chain recombines TRBV5-6 with TRBJ2-4; weak D call: TRBD1 (8 bases). This CDR3 has 19 amino acids. Trimming stripped 0 bases from V and 2 bases from J, with 21 bases between. CDR1 SGHDT and CDR2 YYEEEE come from the germline V gene. CDR3 nucleotide sequence: TGTGCCAGCAGCTTGGTAGTGACAGGGGACGGGAGGACCAAAAACATTCAGTACTTC. This gives the protein CASSLVVTGDGRTKNIQYF. The full variable domain, completed using reference TRBV5-6 and TRBJ2-4, is DAGVTQSPTHLIKTRGQQVTLRCSPKSGHDTVSWYQQALGQGPQFIFQYYEEEERQRGNFPDRFSGHQFPNYSSELNVNALLLGDSALYLCASSLVVTGDGRTKNIQYFGAGTRLSVL.

This sequence joins TRBV27 and TRBJ2-5; 9 bases are shared with TRBD2. The ends lost 4 bases at V and 5 bases at J; junction bases unmatched: 11. CDR1 MNHEY and CDR2 SMNVEV come from the germline V gene (reference sequence). The CDR3 has 16 amino acids. For the CDR3, the DNA is TGTGCCAGCAGTTCCCGGACTAGCGCGGCTTTGGAGACCCAGTACTTC. Protein sequence: CASSSRTSAALETQYF.

V gene TRBV2 combines with J gene TRBJ2-3; a possible D gene is TRBD2 (6 bases). CDR3 length: 14 amino acids. Germline CDR1 and CDR2: SNHLY and FYNNEI. V shed 2 bases and J shed 9 bases, with 15 bases lying between them. In DNA form, the CDR3 reads TGTGCCAGCAGTGAAATCCGCGCCGCGGGAACGCAGTATTTT. Translated: CASSEIRAAGTQYF.

The chain couples TRBV3-1 (or the pseudogene TRBV3-2) to TRBJ2-7; 8 bases are shared with TRBD1. V lost 7 bases and J lost 0; bases outside the gene matches: 8. The CDR3 is made up of 15 amino acids. Germline V gives CDR1 LGHDT, CDR2 YNNKEL (reference sequence). In nucleotides, the CDR3 is TGTGCCAGCACCCAGACAGGGGTTAGCTCCTACGAGCAGTACTTC. Its translation: CASTQTGVSSYEQYF.

This chain joins TRBV2 and TRBJ2-2; D possibly corresponds to TRBD1 (6 bases). CDR3 length: 15 amino acids. The V gene's germline CDR1 is SNHLY and CDR2 FYNNEI. V dropped 6 bases and J dropped 3 bases, with 14 bases sitting between them. CDR3 sequence: CASSGTPSYTGELFF. The DNA for the CDR3 is TGTGCCAGCAGCGGGACACCTTCCTACACCGGGGAGCTGTTTTTT. The full variable domain, rest sourced from reference TRBV2 and TRBJ2-2, is EPEVTQTPSHQVTQMGQEVILRCVPISNHLYFYWYRQILGQKVEFLVSFYNNEISEKSEIFDDQFSVERPDGSNFTLKIRSTKLEDSAMYFCASSGTPSYTGELFFGEGSRLTVL.

The chain combines TRBV18 with TRBJ2-5; 10 nucleotides agree with TRBD2. CDR3 length equals 13 residues. V gave up 6 bases and J gave up 4 bases; unmatched junction bases: 2. Germline V lookup: CDR1 KGHSH, CDR2 LQKENI. The chain's CDR3 is CASSSGGAETQYF. In DNA form, the CDR3 reads TGTGCCAGCTCGAGCGGGGGGGCAGAGACCCAGTACTTC.

This chain connects TRBV5-1 to TRBJ1-6; 9 bases are a match to TRBD1. V lost 8 bases and J lost 7; bases outside the gene matches: 10. The CDR3 is 15 amino acids. Germline CDR1 is SGHRS and CDR2 is YFSETQ. The CDR3, as DNA: TGCGCCAGTTCACGGGACAGGGACTTGAATTCACCCCTCCACTTT. Translation gives CASSRDRDLNSPLHF.

The chain joins TRBV7-9 to TRBJ1-5; a possible D gene is TRBD1 (5 bases). The ends were cut back, 5 bases at V and 1 base at J, with 18 bases in the middle. Germline CDR1 is SEHNR and CDR2 is FQNEAQ (reference sequence). This CDR3 region has 17 residues. CDR3 sequence: CASSLTRQGWSNQPQHF. The CDR3 nucleotides are TGTGCCAGCAGCCTCACGCGCCAGGGTTGGAGCAATCAGCCCCAGCATTTT.

The chain is built from TRBV4-3 and TRBJ2-1; no reliable D call. V lost 0 bases to trimming and J lost 0 bases, with 9 bases between them. Germline CDR1 reads LGHNA; CDR2 reads YSLEER. CDR3 length: 16 amino acids. In nucleotides, the CDR3 is TGCGCCAGCAGCCAAGATTTTGCTAGCTCCTACAATGAGCAGTTCTTC. Translated: CASSQDFASSYNEQFF.

The gene calls are TRBV9 and TRBJ1-2, with TRBD1 identical over 11 bases. This CDR3 has 19 amino acids. Germline V gene sequence: CDR1 SGDLS, CDR2 YYNGEE. Trimming cost V 1 base and J 3 bases; bases outside gene matches: 14. The DNA of the CDR3 is TGTGCCAGCAGCGTAACCGTGACGGGACAGGGGGACTGGGACTATGGCTACACCTTC. Translated, it gives CASSVTVTGQGDWDYGYTF.

This chain uses TRBV7-2 with TRBJ2-5; 11 bases fit TRBD1. This CDR3 region has 15 residues. V was pared by 8 bases and J by 5 bases, with 10 bases of the junction left unmatched. Germline V gene lookup returns CDR1 SGHTA and CDR2 FQGNSA. CDR3 amino acids: CASGWTGGAGETQYF. CDR3 bases: TGTGCCAGCGGGTGGACAGGGGGCGCGGGGGAGACCCAGTACTTC. Based on the CDR3 plus reference TRBV7-2 and TRBJ2-5, the full variable domain is GAGVSQSPSNKVTEKGKDVELRCDPISGHTALYWYRQSLGQGLEFLIYFQGNSAPDKSGLPSDRFSAERTGGSVSTLTIQRTQQEDSAVYLCASGWTGGAGETQYFGPGTRLLVL.

The chain's CDR3 is CAISRDNGYGYTF. Here the CDR3 DNA reads TGTGCCATCAGTCGGGACAATGGCTATGGCTACACCTTC. The V call is TRBV10-3, the J call TRBJ1-2; perhaps TRBD1 as D (6 bases). This CDR3 is 13 amino acids long. V was shortened by 5 bases and J by 4 bases, with 11 bases between the two germline ends. The germline gives CDR1 ENHRY, CDR2 SYGVKD.

V is TRBV11-2 and J is TRBJ2-1, with 12 bases that match TRBD2. V was pared by 4 bases and J by 6 bases, with 4 bases of the junction left unmatched. The CDR3 length is 15 residues. The germline V gene encodes CDR1 SGHAT and CDR2 FQNNGV. The CDR3 DNA reads TGTGCCAGCAGCTCCCTAGCGGGGGGGCCCAATGAGCAGTTCTTC. It yields the protein CASSSLAGGPNEQFF.

The V call is TRBV18, the J call TRBJ1-2, with TRBD1 matching over 7 bases. Germline V gene sequence: CDR1 KGHSH, CDR2 LQKENI. This CDR3 comprises 16 residues. The trim removed 3 bases at V and 8 bases at J, leaving 15 bases unmatched. In nucleotides, the CDR3 is TGTGCCAGCTCACCCTCCCCAGGCGAGGGGGCGCGGGGCTACACCTTC. Its translation: CASSPSPGEGARGYTF.

This clone was counted a few times. CDR3 nucleotide sequence: TGTGCCACCAGTGTACAAGGGGGCCCCCATCAGCCCCAGCATTTT. Amino acid sequence: CATSVQGGPHQPQHF. This rearrangement joins TRBV24-1 to TRBJ1-5, with 7 bases matching TRBD1. The ends lost 5 bases at V and 5 bases at J; junction bases unmatched: 8. The CDR3 runs 15 residues. Germline V gene lookup returns CDR1 KGHDR and CDR2 SFDVKD.

The rearrangement joins TRBV7-2 to TRBJ1-3; TRBD1 aligns across 7 bases. The CDR3 loop spans 17 amino acids. The germline V gene encodes CDR1 SGHTA and CDR2 FQGNSA. J lost 0 bases, V lost 1 base, and 6 bases had no gene match. CDR3 residues: CASSLVGTANSGNTIYF. As DNA, the CDR3 is TGTGCCAGCAGCTTAGTAGGGACAGCAAACTCTGGAAACACCATATATTTT. The full variable domain, in which reference TRBV7-2 and TRBJ1-3 provide the parts outside the CDR3, is GAGVSQSPSNKVTEKGKDVELRCDPISGHTALYWYRQSLGQGLEFLIYFQGNSAPDKSGLPSDRFSAERTGGSVSTLTIQRTQQEDSAVYLCASSLVGTANSGNTIYFGEGSWLTVV.

The J gene is TRBJ1-1, the V gene TRBV5-4; 8 nucleotides agree with TRBD1. From germline, CDR1 is SGHNT and CDR2 YYREEE (reference sequence). The CDR3 is made up of 13 amino acids. V trimming: 5 bases; J trimming: 10 bases; junction bases outside the gene matches: 10. The CDR3 sequence is CASSSQGALGAFF. The DNA of the CDR3 is TGTGCCAGCAGTTCCCAGGGGGCGCTGGGAGCTTTCTTT.